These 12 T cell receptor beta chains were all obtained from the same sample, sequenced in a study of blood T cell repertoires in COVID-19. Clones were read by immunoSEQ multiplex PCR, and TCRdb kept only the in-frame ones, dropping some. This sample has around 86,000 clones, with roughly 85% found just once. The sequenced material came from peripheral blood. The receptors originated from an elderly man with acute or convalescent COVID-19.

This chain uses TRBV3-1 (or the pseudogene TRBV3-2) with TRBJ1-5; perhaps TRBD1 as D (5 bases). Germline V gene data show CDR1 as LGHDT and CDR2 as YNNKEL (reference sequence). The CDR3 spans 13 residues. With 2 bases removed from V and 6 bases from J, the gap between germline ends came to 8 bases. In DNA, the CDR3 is TGTGCCAGCAGCCAATTGGGGCGTCAGCCCCAGCATTTT. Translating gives CASSQLGRQPQHF.

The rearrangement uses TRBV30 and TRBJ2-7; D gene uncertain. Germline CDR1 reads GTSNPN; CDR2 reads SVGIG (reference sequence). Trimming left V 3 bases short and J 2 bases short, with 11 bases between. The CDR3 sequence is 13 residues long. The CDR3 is CAWRADTAYEQYF. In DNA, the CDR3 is TGTGCCTGGAGAGCAGACACAGCCTACGAGCAGTACTTC.

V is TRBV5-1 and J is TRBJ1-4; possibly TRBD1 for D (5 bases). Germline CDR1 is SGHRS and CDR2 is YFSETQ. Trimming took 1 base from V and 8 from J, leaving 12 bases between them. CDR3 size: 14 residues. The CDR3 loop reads CASSLQASGEKLFF. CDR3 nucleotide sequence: TGCGCCAGCAGCTTGCAAGCATCAGGGGAAAAACTGTTTTTT. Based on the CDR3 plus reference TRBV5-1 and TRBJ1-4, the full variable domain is KAGVTQTPRYLIKTRGQQVTLSCSPISGHRSVSWYQQTPGQGLQFLFEYFSETQRNKGNFPGRFSGRQFSNSRSEMNVSTLELGDSALYLCASSLQASGEKLFFGSGTQLSVL.

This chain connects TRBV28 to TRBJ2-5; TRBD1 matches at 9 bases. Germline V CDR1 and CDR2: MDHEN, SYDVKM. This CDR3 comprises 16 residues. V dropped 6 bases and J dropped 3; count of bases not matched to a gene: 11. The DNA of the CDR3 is TGTGCCAGCAGCACCATCTGGGACAGGGTGAAAGAGACCCAGTACTTC. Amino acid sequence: CASSTIWDRVKETQYF.

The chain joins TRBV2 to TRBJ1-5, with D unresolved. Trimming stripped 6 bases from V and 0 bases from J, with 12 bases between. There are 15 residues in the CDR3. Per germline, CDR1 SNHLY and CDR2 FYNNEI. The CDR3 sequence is CASRTAEVSNQPQHF. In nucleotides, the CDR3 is TGTGCCAGCAGGACGGCGGAGGTTAGCAATCAGCCCCAGCATTTT.

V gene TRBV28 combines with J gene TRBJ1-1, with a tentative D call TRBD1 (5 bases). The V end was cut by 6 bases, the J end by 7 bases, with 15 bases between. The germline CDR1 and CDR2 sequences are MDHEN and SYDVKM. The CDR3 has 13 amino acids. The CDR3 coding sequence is TGTGCCAGCAGAGACAGTTCGGATGTTGAAGCTTTCTTT. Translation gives CASRDSSDVEAFF.

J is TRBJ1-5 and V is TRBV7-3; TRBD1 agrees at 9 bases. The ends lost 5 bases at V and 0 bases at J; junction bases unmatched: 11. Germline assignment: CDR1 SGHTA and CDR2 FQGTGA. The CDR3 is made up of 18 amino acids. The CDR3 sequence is CASSPGQGRGHSNQPQHF. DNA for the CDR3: TGTGCCAGCAGCCCGGGACAGGGAAGGGGACATAGCAATCAGCCCCAGCATTTT.

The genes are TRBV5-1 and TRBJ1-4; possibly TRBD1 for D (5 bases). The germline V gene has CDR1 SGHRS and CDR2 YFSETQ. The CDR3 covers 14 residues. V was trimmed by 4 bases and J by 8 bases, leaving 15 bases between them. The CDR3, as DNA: TGCGCCAGCAGCGGGGCAGGGTTGAGGGAAAAACTGTTTTTT. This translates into CASSGAGLREKLFF. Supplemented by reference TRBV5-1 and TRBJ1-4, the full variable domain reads KAGVTQTPRYLIKTRGQQVTLSCSPISGHRSVSWYQQTPGQGLQFLFEYFSETQRNKGNFPGRFSGRQFSNSRSEMNVSTLELGDSALYLCASSGAGLREKLFFGSGTQLSVL.

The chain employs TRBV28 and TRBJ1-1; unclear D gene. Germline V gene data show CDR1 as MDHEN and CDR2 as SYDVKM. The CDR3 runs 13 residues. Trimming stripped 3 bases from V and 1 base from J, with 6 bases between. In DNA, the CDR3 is TGTGCCAGCAGTTTTATACAGAACACTGAAGCTTTCTTT. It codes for CASSFIQNTEAFF.

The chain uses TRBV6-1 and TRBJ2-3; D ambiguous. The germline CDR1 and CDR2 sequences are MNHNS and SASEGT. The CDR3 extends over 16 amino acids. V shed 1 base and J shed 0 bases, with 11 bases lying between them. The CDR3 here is CASSEETGYSTDTQYF. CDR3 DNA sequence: TGTGCCAGCAGTGAAGAAACCGGGTATAGCACAGATACGCAGTATTTT.

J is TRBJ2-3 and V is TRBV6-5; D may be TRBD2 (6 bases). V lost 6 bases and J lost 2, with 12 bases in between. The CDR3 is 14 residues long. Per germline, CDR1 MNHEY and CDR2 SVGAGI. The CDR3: CASRPLAATDTQYF. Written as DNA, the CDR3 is TGTGCCAGCAGGCCACTAGCAGCCACAGATACGCAGTATTTT.

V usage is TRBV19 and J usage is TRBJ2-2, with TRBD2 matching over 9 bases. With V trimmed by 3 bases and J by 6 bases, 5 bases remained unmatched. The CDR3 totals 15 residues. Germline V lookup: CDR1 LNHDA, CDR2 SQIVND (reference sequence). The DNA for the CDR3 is TGTGCCAGTAGTATTGCGGGAGGGCTGTCCGGGGAGCTGTTTTTT. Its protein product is CASSIAGGLSGELFF.